This TCR beta chain was identified in a study of blood T cell repertoires in COVID-19. Trimming removed 1 base from V and 6 bases from J, with 15 bases in between. From germline, CDR1 is SGHRS and CDR2 YFSETQ. The CDR3 consists of 15 residues. As processed by the authors: Amplification of reference gene primers was used by the study to estimate nucleated cell counts. Sequenced by immunoSEQ multiplex PCR; TCRdb stores in-frame clones only, minus some. That table supplies the V and J calls and clone size; D and trimming were determined from the DNA. The sample lists around 320,000 clones; around 89% were seen once.

The sequenced sample consisted of PBMCs or T cells enriched from blood (not recorded which). The chain recombines TRBV5-1 with TRBJ2-3; no definite D call. The source of this sequence is a woman under 30 with acute COVID-19. CDR3 DNA sequence: TGCGCCAGCAGCTTGAACGTGGTAGTCGTGGATACGCAGTATTTT. This translates into CASSLNVVVVDTQYF.